This TCR beta chain stems from a study of T cell changes during pregnancy in multiple sclerosis. Clones were sequenced by immunoSEQ multiplex PCR, and TCRdb holds only the in-frame ones, with some missing. The sample contains some 93,000 clones, 91% of which appear only once. V gave up 6 bases and J gave up 0 bases, with 13 bases separating them. This CDR3 contains 15 residues. CDR1 and CDR2 from the germline V gene are SGHTS and YDEGEE. In its sample, this clone was seen a few times. The genes are TRBV5-8 and TRBJ1-3; no clear D gene. This specimen consisted of peripheral blood, obtained after pregnancy. The receptor was derived from a female donor in good health, enrolled as a control in a pregnancy study. The CDR3 reads CASTLRPDSGNTIYF. CDR3 DNA sequence: TGTGCCAGCACCCTGCGGCCGGACTCTGGAAACACCATATATTTT. The complete variable domain, with remaining parts taken from reference TRBV5-8 and TRBJ1-3, reads EAGVTQSPTHLIKTRGQQATLRCSPISGHTSVYWYQQALGLGLQFLLWYDEGEERNRGNFPPRFSGRQFPNYSSELNVNALELEDSALYLCASTLRPDSGNTIYFGEGSWLTVV.